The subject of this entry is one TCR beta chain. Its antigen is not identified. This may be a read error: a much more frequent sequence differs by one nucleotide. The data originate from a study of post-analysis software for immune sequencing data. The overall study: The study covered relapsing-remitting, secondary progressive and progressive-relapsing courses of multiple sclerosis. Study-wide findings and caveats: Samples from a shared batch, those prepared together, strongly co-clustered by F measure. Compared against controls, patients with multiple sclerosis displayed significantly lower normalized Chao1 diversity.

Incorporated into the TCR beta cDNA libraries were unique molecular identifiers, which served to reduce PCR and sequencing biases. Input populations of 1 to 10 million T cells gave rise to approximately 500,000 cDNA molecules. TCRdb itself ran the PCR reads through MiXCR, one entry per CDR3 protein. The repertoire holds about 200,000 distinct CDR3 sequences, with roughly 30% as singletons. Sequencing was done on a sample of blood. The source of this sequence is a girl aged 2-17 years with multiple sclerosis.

CDR3 in amino acids: CASSPGVFREQYF. CDR3 bases: TGTGCCAGCAGCCCAGGGGTTTTTCGAGAGCAGTACTTC. V and J are TRBV27 and TRBJ2-5; possible D gene TRBD1, 6 bases. In germline, CDR1 is MNHEY, CDR2 SMNVEV (reference sequence). The CDR3 length is 13 residues. V was shortened by 6 bases and J by 11 bases, with 19 bases between the two germline ends.